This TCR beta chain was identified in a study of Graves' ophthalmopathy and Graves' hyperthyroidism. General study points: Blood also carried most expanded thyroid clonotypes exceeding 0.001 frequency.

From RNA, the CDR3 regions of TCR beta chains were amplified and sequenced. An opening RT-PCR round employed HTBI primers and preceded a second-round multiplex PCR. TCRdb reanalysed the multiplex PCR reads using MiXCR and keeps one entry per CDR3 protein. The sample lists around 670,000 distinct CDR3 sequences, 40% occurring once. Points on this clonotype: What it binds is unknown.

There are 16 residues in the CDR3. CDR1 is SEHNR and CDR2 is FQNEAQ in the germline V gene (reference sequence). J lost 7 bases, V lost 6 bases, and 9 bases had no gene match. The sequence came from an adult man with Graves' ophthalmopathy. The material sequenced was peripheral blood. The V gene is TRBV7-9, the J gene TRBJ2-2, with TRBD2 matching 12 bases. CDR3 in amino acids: CASRNRLAGAGGELFF. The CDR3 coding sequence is TGTGCCAGCAGGAATAGACTAGCGGGAGCAGGCGGGGAGCTGTTTTTT. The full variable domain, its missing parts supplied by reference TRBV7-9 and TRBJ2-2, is DTGVSQNPRHKITKRGQNVTFRCDPISEHNRLYWYRQTLGQGPEFLTYFQNEAQLEKSRLLSDRFSAERPKGSFSTLEIQRTEQGDSAMYLCASRNRLAGAGGELFFGEGSRLTVL.